Presented here are 9 T cell receptor beta chains from one specimen sequenced in a study of tumor-infiltrating lymphocytes in primary liver carcinoma. Using a constant-region primer together with ProtoScript II reverse transcriptase, TCR beta cDNA was made from about 500 ng of total RNA. A slightly modified ARM-PCR protocol with three nested multiplex PCR rounds produced these TCR beta libraries. Rounds one and two of PCR, each of around 9 cycles, were primed with TRBV1-TRBV30 forward primers and a C-beta reverse primer. TCRdb analysed the multiplex PCR reads with MiXCR anew, one entry per CDR3 protein. The data contain approximately 210,000 distinct CDR3 sequences, 65% of them singletons. Germline DNA was also extracted, with blood RNA taken from unsorted whole blood. The source material was peripheral blood. All receptors come from a woman aged 60-75 years with primary liver carcinoma and hepatitis B virus infection.

The chain links TRBV18 to TRBJ1-1; a possible D gene is TRBD1 (5 bases). The CDR3 is made up of 14 amino acids. CDR1 KGHSH and CDR2 LQKENI come from the germline V gene. Trimming took 2 bases from V and 1 from J, leaving 8 bases between them. The CDR3 nucleotides are TGTGCCAGCTCACCAGGGGGAGCGAACACTGAAGCTTTCTTT. Its protein is CASSPGGANTEAFF.

With regard to this clonotype: The conserved final phenylalanine or tryptophan is absent from the CDR3, which likely points to a read error. The V and J genes are TRBV7-8 and TRBJ2-5, with 10 bases that match TRBD2. The CDR3 consists of 15 residues. Per germline, CDR1 SGHVS and CDR2 FQNEAQ. The CDR3 DNA reads as TGTGCCAGCAGCTTCTGGACTAGCGGCCAAGTGACCCAGTACTCC. This encodes CASSFWTSGQVTQYS.

In its sample, this clonotype was seen many times. V usage is TRBV29-1 and J usage is TRBJ2-1, with 7 bases identical to TRBD1. The CDR3 loop spans 12 amino acids. Trimming at V came to 4 bases and at J to 4 bases, leaving 1 base not matched to a gene. Germline CDR1 SQVTM, CDR2 ANQGSEA. CDR3 nucleotides: TGCAGCGTTGGACAGGGATACAATGAGCAGTTCTTC. This codes for CSVGQGYNEQFF.

With respect to this clonotype: The junction differs from germline at one of its ends, possibly a read error. The chain uses TRBV6-5 and TRBJ1-1, with D unresolved. CDR3 length equals 15 residues. Germline V gene sequence: CDR1 MNHEY, CDR2 SVGAGI. DNA of the CDR3: TGTGCCAGCAGTTACAGGTTGGGTGGAGGCACTGAAGCCTTCTTT. Its protein is CASSYRLGGGTEAFF.

Remarks on this clonotype: The germline gene is not matched at one end of the junction; a read error may be the cause. The chain employs TRBV28 and TRBJ1-2, with TRBD1 matching 7 bases. CDR1 and CDR2 from the germline V gene are MDHEN and SYDVKM. CDR3 size: 13 residues. The CDR3 is CATQTGNRYGYIF. The CDR3, as DNA: TGTGCCACCCAGACAGGGAACCGCTATGGCTACATCTTC.

About this clonotype itself: A much larger clone differs from this one at a single base, so this may be a read error. The genes are TRBV29-1 and TRBJ2-2, with D perhaps TRBD1 or TRBD2 (5 bases each). Germline CDR1 SQVTM, CDR2 ANQGSEA. The CDR3 spans 14 residues. Trimming took off 3 bases at V and 6 bases at J, with 14 bases between the two ends. The CDR3 DNA sequence: TGCAGCGTTGATAGGGACGGCAACGCCGGGGAGCTGTTTTTT. Translation gives CSVDRDGNAGELFF.

The chain employs TRBV7-8 and TRBJ2-7; unclear D gene. CDR1 is SGHVS and CDR2 is FQNEAQ in the germline V gene. This CDR3 region has 15 residues. Trimming took off 1 base at V and 4 bases at J, with 14 bases between the two ends. The CDR3 nucleotides are TGTGCCAGCAGCTTAGGGCAGGTACCTCCGTACGAGCAGTACTTC. It specifies CASSLGQVPPYEQYF.

Many counts were recorded for this clonotype. The gene calls are TRBV29-1 and TRBJ1-3; D gene ambiguous. CDR3 length: 13 residues. Trimming took off 3 bases at V and 3 bases at J, with 9 bases between the two ends. CDR1 is SQVTM, CDR2 ANQGSEA, per germline. DNA for the CDR3: TGCAGCGTTGATGTGGGAGGTGGAAACACCATATATTTT. Protein product: CSVDVGGGNTIYF. Drawing the rest from reference TRBV29-1 and TRBJ1-3, the complete variable domain is SAVISQKPSRDICQRGTSLTIQCQVDSQVTMMFWYRQQPGQSLTLIATANQGSEATYESGFVIDKFPISRPNLTFSTLTVSNMSPEDSSIYLCSVDVGGGNTIYFGEGSWLTVV.

This clonotype occurred a few times. The chain's CDR3 is CASSRQGAGTGELFF. The CDR3 DNA reads as TGTGCCAGCAGTCGACAGGGGGCAGGCACCGGGGAGCTGTTTTTT. The V call is TRBV14, the J call TRBJ2-2; 10 nucleotides align to TRBD1. The CDR3 runs 15 residues. V was clipped by 6 bases and J by 4 bases; unmatched bases: 5. The germline V gene encodes CDR1 SGHDN and CDR2 FVKESK.